This is a list of T cell receptor beta chains from one sample in a study of cytomegalovirus exposure and HLA in healthy donors. Only in-frame clones appear in the TCRdb table, and some are missing; sequencing was by immunoSEQ multiplex PCR. The sample contains about 190,000 clones, about nine tenths of which appear only once. The sequenced sample consisted of PBMCs. These receptors were collected from a young man in good health and CMV-seronegative. The CDR3 runs from the conserved cysteine through the conserved F or W. D genes are given only for firm matches. Part of the rows lack a size; the others show once, few, many or a class for expanded clones.

>16|-|TRBJ2-7|-|TRBV27
TGTGCCACGGCAGGTGGACTAAATGTGCTTCGGTACGAGCAGTACTTC
CATAGGLNVLRYEQYF
>13|-|TRBJ1-6|-|TRBV30
TGTGCCTGGAGTGGGGACACTAATTCACCCCTCCACTTT
CAWSGDTNSPLHF
>16|-|TRBJ2-1|-|TRBV4-2
TGTGCCAGCAGCCAAAATCTAGAAGCCTCCTACAATGAGCAGTTCTTC
CASSQNLEASYNEQFF
>15|-|TRBJ1-5|TRBD1|TRBV4-1
TGCGCCAGCAGCCTCGAACAGGGGGCTGGTCAGCCCCAGCATTTT
CASSLEQGAGQPQHF
>15|-|TRBJ2-5|-|TRBV25-1
TGTGCCAGCAGTTTGGGAGAGATTATTAAAGAGACCCAGTACTTC
CASSLGEIIKETQYF
>21|-|TRBJ2-1|TRBD2|TRBV19
TGTGCCAGTAATCCGCGACCCGGGACTAGCGGGAGTGCGGGAACCTACAATGAGCAGTTCTTC
CASNPRPGTSGSAGTYNEQFF
>15|-|TRBJ2-3|TRBD1|TRBV2
TGTGCCAGCAGGGGACAGTGGTCTAGCACAGATACGCAGTATTTT
CASRGQWSSTDTQYF
>17|-|TRBJ2-5|TRBD2|TRBV19
TGTGCCAGTACTCCCCAGATGTCGAGCGGGGCGCAAGAGACCCAGTACTTC
CASTPQMSSGAQETQYF
>11|-|TRBJ2-1|-|TRBV7-9
TGTGCCAGCAGCTTAGGGTACCTACCGTTCTTC
CASSLGYLPFF
>14|-|TRBJ2-1|TRBD2|TRBV19
TGTGCCAGTAGTGTGGCTAGCGGATACAATGAGCAGTTCTTC
CASSVASGYNEQFF
>17|-|TRBJ1-6|TRBD1|TRBV7-6
TGTGCCAGCAGCTTAGAGTCCGGGACAGGGGGTTATTCACCCCTCCACTTT
CASSLESGTGGYSPLHF
>17|-|TRBJ2-3|TRBD2|TRBV4-1
TGCGCCAGCAGCCAAGAGGGACTAGCGGGAGGTTTAGATACGCAGTATTTT
CASSQEGLAGGLDTQYF
>14|-|TRBJ1-2|-|TRBV29-1
TGCAGCGTTGAAGCCCCTGTGGGGCTGAATGGCTACACCTTC
CSVEAPVGLNGYTF
>16|-|TRBJ2-7|TRBD1|TRBV25-1
TGTGCCAGCAGCGACCTCGGGACAGGGACAACCTACGAGCAGTACTTC
CASSDLGTGTTYEQYF
>13|once|TRBJ1-1|TRBD1|TRBV7-7
TGTGCTAGCAGCCGGGACAGGGACACTGAAGCTTTCTTT
CASSRDRDTEAFF
>15|-|TRBJ2-5|-|TRBV27
TGTGCCAGCAGTTTACGTCCGAGCCCGCAAGAGACCCAGTACTTC
CASSLRPSPQETQYF
>15|few|TRBJ2-7|TRBD2|TRBV5-1
TGCGCCAGCAGCTTGGGAGCGGGAGGGCCTTACGAGCAGTACTTC
CASSLGAGGPYEQYF
>12|-|TRBJ1-6|-|TRBV5-1
TGCGCCAGCAGCTTGGCCGGGTTTCCCCTCCACTTT
CASSLAGFPLHF
>12|-|TRBJ1-2|TRBD1|TRBV28
TGTGCCAGCAGTTCAGGGGGGTATGGCTACACCTTC
CASSSGGYGYTF
>15|-|TRBJ2-5|-|TRBV14
TGTGCCAGCAGCCACCGGGCCCGGGGGGCAGAGACCCAGTACTTC
CASSHRARGAETQYF
>15|-|TRBJ1-5|TRBD1|TRBV11-2
TGTGCCAGCAGCTTGGGACAGGGCAGTAATCAGCCCCAGCATTTT
CASSLGQGSNQPQHF
>15|-|TRBJ1-2|-|TRBV7-2
TGTGCCAGCAGCTTAGATCGGGGAAGTAACTATGGCTACACCTTC
CASSLDRGSNYGYTF
>13|-|TRBJ2-7|TRBD1|TRBV28
TGTGCCAGCAGAAGGGACAGAATCTACGAGCAGTACTTC
CASRRDRIYEQYF
>13|-|TRBJ1-2|-|TRBV19
TGTGCCAGTAGTAAGGGGTACCCCTATGGCTACACCTTC
CASSKGYPYGYTF
>13|few|TRBJ2-7|-|TRBV28
TGTGCCAGCAGCAAGGGGCAGTCCTACGAGCAGTACTTC
CASSKGQSYEQYF
>15|few|TRBJ2-7|TRBD2|TRBV28
TGTGCCAGCACCCTCGGGACTAGCGGATCTAACGAGCAGTACTTC
CASTLGTSGSNEQYF
>15|-|TRBJ1-4|TRBD1|TRBV30
TGTGCCTGGAGCCAGACAGGGGTAGCTAATGAAAAACTGTTTTTT
CAWSQTGVANEKLFF
>17|-|TRBJ2-2|-|TRBV7-2
TGTGCCAGCAGACATCGCCGCGGGGGCCCAAACACCGGGGAGCTGTTTTTT
CASRHRRGGPNTGELFF
>15|-|TRBJ2-7|TRBD2|TRBV28
TGTGCCAGCAGTACCCCGACTAGCGTTTACTACGAGCAGTACTTC
CASSTPTSVYYEQYF
>13|-|TRBJ1-1|-|TRBV11-2
TGTGCCAGCACCCAACAGGGGAACACTGAAGCTTTCTTT
CASTQQGNTEAFF
>15|-|TRBJ1-5|-|TRBV7-9
TGTGCCAGCAGCTCGACCGGAGCTAGCAATCAGCCCCAGCATTTT
CASSSTGASNQPQHF
>13|-|TRBJ2-7|TRBD1|TRBV10-3
TGTGCCACCGGACAGGATAGGACCTACGAGCAGTACTTC
CATGQDRTYEQYF
>14|-|TRBJ1-5|TRBD1|TRBV29-1
TGCAGCGTTTATACAGGGGACCCGACGCAGCCCCAGCATTTT
CSVYTGDPTQPQHF
>15|-|TRBJ1-1|-|TRBV4-3
TGCGCCAGCAGCCAAGATTTGGCAGTCAACACTGAAGCTTTCTTT
CASSQDLAVNTEAFF
>18|-|TRBJ2-1|TRBD2|TRBV4-1
TGCGCCAGCACACCACTAGCGGGGGGCCCCCGGCGAAACAATGAGCAGTTCTTC
CASTPLAGGPRRNNEQFF
>18|-|TRBJ2-1|TRBD2|TRBV2
TGTGCCAGCAGTGAGACTAGCGGGGGGCCGCCTTCCTACAATGAGCAGTTCTTC
CASSETSGGPPSYNEQFF
>13|-|TRBJ2-2|-|TRBV11-3
TGTGCCAGCAGCTTTTTGTCGGCCGGGGAGCTGTTTTTT
CASSFLSAGELFF
>13|-|TRBJ1-2|-|TRBV9
TGTGCCAGCAGCGTAGACAGAAACTATGGCTACACCTTC
CASSVDRNYGYTF
>16|-|TRBJ2-3|-|TRBV11-3
TGTGCCAACCACCTCTTGTGGGCAGGCCGCACAGATACGCAGTATTTT
CANHLLWAGRTDTQYF